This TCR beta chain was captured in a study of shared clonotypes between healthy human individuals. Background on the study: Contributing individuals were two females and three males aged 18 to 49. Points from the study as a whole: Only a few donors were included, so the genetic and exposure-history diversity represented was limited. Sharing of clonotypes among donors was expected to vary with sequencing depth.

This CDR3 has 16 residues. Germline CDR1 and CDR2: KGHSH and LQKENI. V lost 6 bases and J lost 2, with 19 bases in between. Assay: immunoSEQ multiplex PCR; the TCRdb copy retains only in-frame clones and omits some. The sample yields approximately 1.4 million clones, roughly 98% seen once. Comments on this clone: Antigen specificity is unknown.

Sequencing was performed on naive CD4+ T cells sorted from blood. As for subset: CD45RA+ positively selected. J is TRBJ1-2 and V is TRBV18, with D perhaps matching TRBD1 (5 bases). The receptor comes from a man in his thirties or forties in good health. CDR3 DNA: TGTGCCAGCTCTCCGCCCGGGGGAACGTTGAACTATGGCTACACCTTC. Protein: CASSPPGGTLNYGYTF.